This TCR beta chain comes out of a study of cytomegalovirus exposure and HLA in healthy donors. Across the whole study: Unique TCRs from HLA-typed donors, 65 million to 85 million of them, were held in an early data release. General study findings and limits: Presence/absence analyses rested on an assumption that sequencing depth was roughly uniform across donors.

Germline values: CDR1 SGHDT, CDR2 YYEEEE. CDR3 size: 12 residues. V gave up 4 bases and J gave up 5 bases, with 9 bases separating them. With 60 Vbeta and 13 Jbeta primers, the PCR was carried out. TCRdb's table, derived via immunoSEQ multiplex PCR, lists solely in-frame clones and lacks some. The sample has more than 95,000 clones, and its top ten clones hold 0.9% to 1.2%. With respect to this clone: Its antigen is as yet unknown.

The origin of this receptor is a man in his late teens or twenties in good health and CMV-seronegative. The chain employs TRBV5-6 and TRBJ1-2, with D tentatively TRBD1 (6 bases). Sequencing was carried out using PBMCs. The CDR3 coding sequence is TGTGCCAGCAGCGTACAGGGATATGGCTACACCTTC. This codes for CASSVQGYGYTF.